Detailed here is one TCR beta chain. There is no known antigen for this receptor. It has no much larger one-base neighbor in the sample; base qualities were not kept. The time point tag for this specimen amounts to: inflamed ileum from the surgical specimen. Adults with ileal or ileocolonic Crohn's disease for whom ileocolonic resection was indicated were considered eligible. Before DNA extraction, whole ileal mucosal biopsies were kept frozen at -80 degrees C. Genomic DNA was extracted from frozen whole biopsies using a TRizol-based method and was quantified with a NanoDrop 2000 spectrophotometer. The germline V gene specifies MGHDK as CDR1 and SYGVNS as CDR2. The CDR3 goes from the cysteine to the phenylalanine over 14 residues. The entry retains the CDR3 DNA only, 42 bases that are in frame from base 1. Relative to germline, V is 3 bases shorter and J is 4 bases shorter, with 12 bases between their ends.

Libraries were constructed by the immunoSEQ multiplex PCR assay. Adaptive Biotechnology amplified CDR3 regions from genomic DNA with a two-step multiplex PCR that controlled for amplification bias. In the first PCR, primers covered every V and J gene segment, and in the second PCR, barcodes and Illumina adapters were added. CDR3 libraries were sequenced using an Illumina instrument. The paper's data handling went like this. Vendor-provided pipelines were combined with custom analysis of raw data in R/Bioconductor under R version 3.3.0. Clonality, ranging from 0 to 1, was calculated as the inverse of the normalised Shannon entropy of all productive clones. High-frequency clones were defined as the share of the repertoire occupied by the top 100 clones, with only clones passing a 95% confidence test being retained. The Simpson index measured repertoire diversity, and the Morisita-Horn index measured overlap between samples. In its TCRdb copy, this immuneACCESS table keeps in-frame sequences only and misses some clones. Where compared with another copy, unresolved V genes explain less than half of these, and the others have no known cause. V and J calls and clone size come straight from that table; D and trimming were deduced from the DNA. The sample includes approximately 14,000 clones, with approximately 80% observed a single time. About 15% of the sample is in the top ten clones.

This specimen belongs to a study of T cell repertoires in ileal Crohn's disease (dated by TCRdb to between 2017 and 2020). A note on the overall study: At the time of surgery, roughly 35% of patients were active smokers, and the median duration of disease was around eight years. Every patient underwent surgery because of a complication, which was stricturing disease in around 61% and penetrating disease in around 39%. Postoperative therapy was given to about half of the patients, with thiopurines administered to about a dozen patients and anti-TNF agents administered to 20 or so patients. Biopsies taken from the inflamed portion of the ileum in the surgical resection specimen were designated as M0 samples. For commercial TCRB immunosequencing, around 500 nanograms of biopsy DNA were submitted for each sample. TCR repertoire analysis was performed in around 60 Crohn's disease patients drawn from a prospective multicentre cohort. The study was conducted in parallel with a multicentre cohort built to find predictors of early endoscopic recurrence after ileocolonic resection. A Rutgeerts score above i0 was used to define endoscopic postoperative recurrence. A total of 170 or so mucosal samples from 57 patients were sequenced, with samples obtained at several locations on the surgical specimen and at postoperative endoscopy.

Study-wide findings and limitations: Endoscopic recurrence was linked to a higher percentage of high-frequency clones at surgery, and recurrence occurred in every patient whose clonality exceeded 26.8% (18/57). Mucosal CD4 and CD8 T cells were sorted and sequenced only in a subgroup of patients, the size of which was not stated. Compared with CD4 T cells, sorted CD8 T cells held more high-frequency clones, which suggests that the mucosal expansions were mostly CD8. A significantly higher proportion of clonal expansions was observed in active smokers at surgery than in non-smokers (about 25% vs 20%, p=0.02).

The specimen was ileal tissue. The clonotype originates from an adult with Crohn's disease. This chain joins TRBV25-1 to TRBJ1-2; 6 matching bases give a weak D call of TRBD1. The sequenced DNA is TGTGCCAGCAGTGATCCCTACAGGGTCTATGGCTACACCTTC. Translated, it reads CASSDPYRVYGYTF.